The 16 T cell receptor beta chains reported below all come from one sample, sequenced in a study of molecular identifiers for immune sequencing clone quantification (dated by TCRdb to 2016 to 2018). Preparation of the library involved PCR. Sequenced using an Illumina HiSeq 4000. TCRdb itself trimmed the public reads at Q25 with fastp, ran MiXCR and retained productive beta chains. Identical CDR3 proteins give one entry, which carries the most common genes and DNA. This sample gives 8,500 to 11,000 distinct CDR3 sequences in total; about a sixth of them show up just once. The ten largest clones take up approximately 2% of the sample. Specimen: naive CD8+ T cells from blood, with Jurkat cell RNA spiked in. This specimen's cell subset or site label, per the study, means: FACS-sorted CD8+CD4-CCR7+CD45RA+ naive T cells. These receptors originate from a human donor in good health. Some libraries in this study had Jurkat cell RNA spiked in.

For this clonotype: A junction boundary mismatches the germline segment, possibly from a read error. The genes are TRBV6-1 and TRBJ1-5; the D gene is possibly TRBD1 (5 bases). Germline V gene data show CDR1 as MNHNS and CDR2 as SASEGT. There are 16 residues in the CDR3. CDR3 amino acids: CAGSAARQRTNQPQHF. The DNA for the CDR3 is TGTGCCGGCAGTGCCGCCCGACAGAGAACCAATCAGCCCCAGCATTTT.

This clonotype was seen more than once but under ten times. This rearrangement joins TRBV4-1 to TRBJ2-7; the D gene is possibly TRBD1 (7 bases). This CDR3 contains 13 residues. V lost 4 bases and J lost 7, with 14 bases in between. Germline V lookup: CDR1 MGHRA, CDR2 YSYEKL. CDR3 DNA: TGCGCCAGCAGCCTCACGGAGGGGGCAGAGCAGTACTTC. Its translation is CASSLTEGAEQYF.

By share of the sample, this clonotype is medium-sized. CDR3 loop: CASSSYGTGNQPQHF. In DNA, the CDR3 is TGTGCCAGCAGTTCCTACGGGACAGGAAATCAGCCCCAGCATTTT. V is TRBV27 and J is TRBJ1-5, with 8 bases lining up with TRBD1. The V and J ends lost 4 bases and 4 bases, in that order; junction bases with no gene match: 6. The V gene's germline CDR1 is MNHEY and CDR2 SMNVEV (reference sequence). CDR3 size: 15 residues.

This clonotype was seen a few times. The CDR3 DNA follows: TGTGCCAGCAGGCCACTAGCGGGATCTGCCGGGGAGCTGTTTTTT. This gives the protein CASRPLAGSAGELFF. The chain carries TRBV6-2 or TRBV6-3 and TRBJ2-2; 10 bases fit TRBD2. The CDR3 has 15 amino acids. Germline-derived CDR1 and CDR2 are MNHEY and SVGEGT. V trimming: 6 bases; J trimming: 6 bases; junction bases outside the gene matches: 7.

This clonotype appeared many times. The chain links TRBV6-5 to TRBJ2-5, with D perhaps matching TRBD1 (5 bases). V lost 3 bases and J 5 bases, leaving 13 bases between the germline ends. The CDR3 contains 14 residues. From germline, CDR1 is MNHEY and CDR2 SVGAGI. The CDR3 DNA follows: TGTGCCAGCAGTTATCAGGGTAATGAGGAGACCCAGTACTTC. Translation gives CASSYQGNEETQYF.

In the case of this clonotype: A read error may explain this, as a much larger clone is one base away. The V call is TRBV12-3 or TRBV12-4, the J call TRBJ2-3; D may be TRBD1 or TRBD2 (6 bases each). This CDR3 is 13 amino acids long. The CDR3 sequence is CASKWGARDTQCF. For the CDR3, the DNA is TGTGCCAGCAAATGGGGGGCGCGAGATACGCAGTGTTTT.

This chain links TRBV6-1 with TRBJ2-1; no reliable D call. The CDR3 has 13 residues. In germline, CDR1 is MNHNS, CDR2 SASEGT. V gave up 6 bases and J gave up 5 bases, with 11 bases separating them. In DNA, the CDR3 is TGTGCCAGCAGCCCCGACTCGAACAATGAGCAGTTCTTC. This sequence encodes CASSPDSNNEQFF.

There are many counts of this clonotype. The chain joins TRBV28 to TRBJ1-2; D ambiguous. Germline CDR1 reads MDHEN; CDR2 reads SYDVKM. This CDR3 is built from 14 residues. The V gene lost 3 bases and the J gene lost 3 bases, with 11 bases spanning the gap. The CDR3 region is CASSFRGSYYGYTF. CDR3 sequence (DNA): TGTGCCAGCAGTTTTCGAGGAAGTTACTATGGCTACACCTTC.

With regard to this clonotype: Just one base apart from a much larger clone, this may be a read error. In this CDR3 the conserved last residue, phenylalanine or tryptophan, is missing, so a read error is likely. The V call is TRBV5-3, the J call TRBJ1-5; D unclear. TRBV5-3 is known as an ORF, though its function is uncertain. V was clipped by 8 bases and J by 0 bases, with 12 bases between them. This CDR3 has 14 amino acids. CDR3 DNA: TGTGCCAGCATCGTTATCTATAGCAATCAGCCCCAGCATCTT. Its translation is CASIVIYSNQPQHL.

This clonotype is classed as medium-sized. This sequence joins TRBV19 and TRBJ1-5, with 7 bases lining up with TRBD1. CDR3 size: 17 residues. Germline V CDR1 and CDR2: LNHDA, SQIVND (reference sequence). V shed 3 bases and J 0 bases; nucleotides not matched to a gene: 8. The DNA of the CDR3 is TGTGCCAGTAGTATTGTGACAGGGACATTTAGCAATCAGCCCCAGCATTTT. As protein: CASSIVTGTFSNQPQHF.

This clonotype rates as medium-sized. The chain joins TRBV4-1 to TRBJ2-1, with no clear D. There are 12 residues in the CDR3. Germline values: CDR1 MGHRA, CDR2 YSYEKL. Trimming stripped 5 bases from V and 4 bases from J, with 6 bases between. The CDR3 bases are TGCGCCAGCAGCGCGGTATACAATGAGCAGTTCTTC. This codes for CASSAVYNEQFF.

This clonotype was seen a few times. The CDR3 DNA follows: TGTGCCAGCAGTGCGGGACAGGGGGTCAATGAGCAGTTCTTC. Translated, it gives CASSAGQGVNEQFF. The chain joins TRBV27 to TRBJ2-1; TRBD1 matches 11 bases. The V gene's germline CDR1 is MNHEY and CDR2 SMNVEV (reference sequence). V lost 5 bases to trimming and J lost 6 bases; unmatched junction nucleotides: 3. The length of the CDR3 is 14 residues.

The J gene is TRBJ2-7, the V gene TRBV7-9; 9 bases are a match to TRBD2. The V segment lost 5 bases and the J segment 4 bases; nucleotides outside the gene matches: 6. This CDR3 comprises 14 residues. Germline CDR1 and CDR2: SEHNR and FQNEAQ (reference sequence). The CDR3, as DNA: TGTGCCAGCAGCGCTAGCGGGATCGGATACGAGCAGTACTTC. Encoded protein: CASSASGIGYEQYF.

In its sample, this clonotype ranks as medium-sized (0.01 to 0.1%). This rearrangement joins TRBV4-3 to TRBJ1-3; D call uncertain. Per the germline V gene, CDR1 is LGHNA and CDR2 is YSLEER. V gave up 0 bases and J gave up 1 base, with 7 bases separating them. This CDR3 region has 15 residues. The CDR3 bases are TGCGCCAGCAGCCAAGATGCGGGGTCTGGAAACACCATATATTTT. It specifies CASSQDAGSGNTIYF.

This clonotype has at least ten counts. The V and J genes are TRBV5-1 and TRBJ1-1; TRBD1 matches at 9 bases. Germline CDR1 and CDR2: SGHRS and YFSETQ. The junction had 16 bases not matched to a gene; V was cut back by 4 bases and J by 6 bases. The CDR3 length is 17 residues. CDR3 coding DNA: TGCGCCAGCAGCCCTCTGGGAGGGACAGGGTATAAGCCTGAAGCTTTCTTT. It specifies CASSPLGGTGYKPEAFF. Complete variable domain (other parts from reference TRBV5-1 and TRBJ1-1): KAGVTQTPRYLIKTRGQQVTLSCSPISGHRSVSWYQQTPGQGLQFLFEYFSETQRNKGNFPGRFSGRQFSNSRSEMNVSTLELGDSALYLCASSPLGGTGYKPEAFFGQGTRLTVV.

This clonotype is termed medium-sized (0.01 to 0.1%). The rearrangement joins TRBV29-1 to TRBJ1-1; no clear D. This CDR3 region has 11 residues. Trimming stripped 5 bases from V and 0 bases from J, with 4 bases between. Germline V gene sequence: CDR1 SQVTM, CDR2 ANQGSEA. CDR3 nucleotides: TGCAGCGTTCTTCTGAACACTGAAGCTTTCTTT. It codes for CSVLLNTEAFF.